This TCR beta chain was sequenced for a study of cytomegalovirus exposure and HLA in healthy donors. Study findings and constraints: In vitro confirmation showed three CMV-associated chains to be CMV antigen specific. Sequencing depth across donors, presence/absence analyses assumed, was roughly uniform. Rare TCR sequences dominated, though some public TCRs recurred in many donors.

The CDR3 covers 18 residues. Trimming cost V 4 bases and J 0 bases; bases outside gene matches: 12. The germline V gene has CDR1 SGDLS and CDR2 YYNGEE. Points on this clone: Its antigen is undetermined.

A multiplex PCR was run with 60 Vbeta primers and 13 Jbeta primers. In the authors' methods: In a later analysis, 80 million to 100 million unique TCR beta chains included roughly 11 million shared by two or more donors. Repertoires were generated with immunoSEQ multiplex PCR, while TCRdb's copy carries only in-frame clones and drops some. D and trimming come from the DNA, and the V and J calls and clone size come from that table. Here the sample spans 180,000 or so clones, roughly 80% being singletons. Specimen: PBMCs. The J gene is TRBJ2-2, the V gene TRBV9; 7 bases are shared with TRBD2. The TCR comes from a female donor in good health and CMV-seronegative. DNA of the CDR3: TGTGCCAGCAGCCTACGCATTTCTAGCGGTTCGAACACCGGGGAGCTGTTTTTT. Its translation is CASSLRISSGSNTGELFF.